This entry concerns a single T cell receptor beta chain. Its antigen is currently unknown. Germline V gene sequence: CDR1 SQVTM, CDR2 ANQGSEA. The V end lost 1 base, the J end lost 7 bases, and 13 bases lay between the germline ends. This CDR3 has 13 residues. Newly diagnosed hyperthyroidism, duration under 2 months, in patients aged 18 to 65. The TCR beta CDR3 regions underwent amplification using RNA transcripts as the source. The HTBI set primed first-round TCR CDR3 RT-PCR. TCRdb redid the calling of the multiplex PCR reads with MiXCR, one entry per CDR3 protein. Here the sample spans 600,000 or so distinct CDR3 sequences, 40% to 55% being singletons. This entry belongs to a study of T cells in Graves' hyperthyroidism and ophthalmopathy. Study findings and constraints: Ophthalmopathy prediction by the model preceded onset by a median approximately six months. Blood also showed most of the thyroid clonotypes that were expanded above 0.001.

V is TRBV29-1 and J is TRBJ1-2; D is undetermined. The sequence was obtained from a woman aged 18-29 years with Graves' hyperthyroidism. Material for sequencing was peripheral blood or thyroid tissue (not recorded which). DNA for the CDR3: TGCAGCGTTGAAGTCGGGAACGACGGTGGCTACACCTTC. Translating it yields CSVEVGNDGGYTF.